This TCR beta chain was retrieved from a study of Ad26.COV2.S vaccination and SARS-CoV-2 variants. Treatment defined: approximately 18 received Ad26.COV2.S at low or high dose, single or two shots; about five received placebo; per-sample allocation not given. The samples date from day 63 after the first vaccine or placebo injection. Libraries were prepared by immunoSEQ multiplex PCR; TCRdb keeps only in-frame clonotypes and omits some of them. This table holds 300,000 to 350,000 clones, around 81% found once. Germline loops: CDR1 SGHVS, CDR2 FQNEAQ. The CDR3 length is 14 residues. Losses at the gene ends were 5 bases for V and 9 bases for J; bases not matched to a gene: 7. Details on this clone: Its antigen remains unidentified.

Overall study findings and caveats: Spike-specific TCR breadth ran higher among vaccine recipients than placebo recipients.

This material consisted of peripheral blood, taken in a trial of Ad26.COV2.S vaccine versus placebo. The chain carries TRBV7-8 and TRBJ1-6; TRBD1 aligns across 7 bases. This receptor was taken from a person aged 18-60 years who received the Ad26.COV2.S COVID-19 vaccine or a placebo. CDR3 DNA: TGTGCCAGCAGCCGAGACAGGGTGGCTTCACCCCTCCACTTT. It encodes CASSRDRVASPLHF.